Below, 2 T cell receptor beta chains from the same sample are listed, as sequenced in a study of CD8+CD57+ T cells in acquired aplastic anemia. Profiles of TCR beta VDJ and CDR3 were generated from a genomic DNA template. TCRdb reanalysed the reads using MiXCR and keeps one entry per CDR3 protein. The sample holds fewer than 250,000 distinct CDR3 sequences, around half seen once. The sample was sorted CD4+, CD8+, or CD8+CD57+ T cells (not recorded which) from PBMCs. The receptor set was obtained from a human donor in good health, serving as a control.

The V gene is TRBV7-9, the J gene TRBJ2-5, with 10 nucleotides matching TRBD1. The CDR3 contains 15 residues. Germline V CDR1 and CDR2: SEHNR, FQNEAQ (reference sequence). The ends lost 4 bases at V and 5 bases at J; junction bases unmatched: 7. The CDR3 DNA is TGTGCCAGCAGCTCAGTGACAGGGGGCCGGGAGACCCAGTACTTC. Protein sequence: CASSSVTGGRETQYF.

The J gene is TRBJ2-1, the V gene TRBV9; 7 positions match TRBD1. Germline CDR1 is SGDLS and CDR2 is YYNGEE. The CDR3 is 15 amino acids. J lost 4 bases, V lost 1 base, and 5 bases had no gene match. The CDR3, as DNA: TGTGCCAGCAGCGTACTGGCAGGGGGATACAATGAGCAGTTCTTC. Translated, it gives CASSVLAGGYNEQFF.